One and the same sample provided the 23 T cell receptor beta chains below, sequenced in a study of response to subunit inactivated influenza vaccine. TCRdb reprocessed the RT-PCR reads via MiXCR and lists one record per CDR3 protein. The repertoire consists of hundreds of thousands of distinct CDR3 sequences, with less than 20% occurring once and the leading ten covering about 9.9%. The sample here was PBMCs from blood, taken roughly 13 days after vaccination. These receptors originate from a man aged 50 to 60 who received an inactivated influenza vaccine.

Many counts were recorded for this clonotype. The chain combines TRBV4-2 with TRBJ2-7; TRBD1 might be the D (6 bases). CDR1 and CDR2 (germline): LGHNA, YNFKEQ. The CDR3 runs 18 residues. Trimming took 3 bases from V and 5 from J, leaving 26 bases between them. The chain's CDR3 is CASSQIVLSGTSIHEQYF. The DNA of the CDR3 is TGTGCCAGCAGCCAGATCGTTCTCTCCGGGACAAGTATCCACGAGCAGTACTTC.

The sample holds a few counts of this clonotype. The chain uses TRBV19 and TRBJ1-3; 9 bases fit TRBD1. V was clipped by 7 bases and J by 4 bases; unmatched bases: 11. CDR1 is LNHDA and CDR2 is SQIVND in the germline V gene (reference sequence). The CDR3 is 16 residues long. CDR3 nucleotide sequence: TGTGCCAGTACTCGAACAGGGGGCACTTACGGAAACACCATATATTTT. Translation gives CASTRTGGTYGNTIYF.

This clonotype turned up a few times. The gene calls are TRBV30 and TRBJ1-1; tentative D call: TRBD1 (5 bases). The V end was cut by 1 base, the J end by 0 bases, with 18 bases between. CDR1 and CDR2 from the germline V gene are GTSNPN and SVGIG (reference sequence). The CDR3 covers 17 residues. Written as DNA, the CDR3 is TGTGCCTGGAGTGGCAGGGCCTGGGGGGTCCTGAACACTGAAGCTTTCTTT. Translating gives CAWSGRAWGVLNTEAFF.

The rearrangement uses TRBV29-1 and TRBJ2-5; D might be TRBD2 (5 bases). V lost 6 bases and J 5 bases, leaving 16 bases between the germline ends. Germline lookup yields CDR1 SQVTM and CDR2 ANQGSEA. This CDR3 has 13 residues. CDR3 protein: CSVAVGTPETQYF. CDR3 DNA sequence: TGCAGCGTAGCGGTGGGAACTCCGGAGACCCAGTACTTC. Together with reference TRBV29-1 and TRBJ2-5, the CDR3 gives the full variable domain: SAVISQKPSRDICQRGTSLTIQCQVDSQVTMMFWYRQQPGQSLTLIATANQGSEATYESGFVIDKFPISRPNLTFSTLTVSNMSPEDSSIYLCSVAVGTPETQYFGPGTRLLVL.

The chain couples TRBV20-1 to TRBJ2-3; TRBD2 agrees at 7 bases. The CDR3 runs 13 residues. Germline V lookup: CDR1 DFQATT, CDR2 SNEGSKA (reference sequence). With 2 bases clipped from V and 9 bases from J, the junction kept 8 bases outside the gene matches. The chain's CDR3 is CSARRAGEGTQYF. DNA of the CDR3: TGCAGTGCTAGAAGGGCGGGGGAGGGGACGCAGTATTTT.

J is TRBJ2-7 and V is TRBV12-3 or TRBV12-4, with D possibly called TRBD1 or TRBD2 (5 bases each). The CDR3 is 14 amino acids. V dropped 5 bases and J dropped 2 bases, with 13 bases sitting between them. Here the CDR3 reads CASSVLGRPYEQYF. The CDR3 nucleotides read TGTGCCAGCAGTGTCCTGGGACGGCCCTACGAGCAGTACTTC.

There are a few counts of this clonotype. The V and J genes are TRBV29-1 and TRBJ1-5; 8 positions agree with TRBD1. The J segment lost 6 bases and the V segment lost 4 bases, leaving 8 bases of the junction unmatched. Germline V gene sequence: CDR1 SQVTM, CDR2 ANQGSEA. This CDR3 has 14 amino acids. CDR3 nucleotide sequence: TGCAGCGTTGCCGGACAGGGAGGCGGTCAGCCCCAGCATTTT. This translates into CSVAGQGGGQPQHF.

This clonotype was found a few times. CDR3 protein: CASSLIGGDTGELFF. CDR3 in DNA: TGTGCCAGCAGCTTAATCGGAGGGGACACCGGGGAGCTGTTTTTT. The chain has TRBV7-3 and TRBJ2-2, with a possible D match to TRBD2 (6 bases). Germline V gene sequence: CDR1 SGHTA, CDR2 FQGTGA. The CDR3 spans 15 residues. The V end was cut by 1 base, the J end by 3 bases, with 9 bases between.

The gene calls are TRBV6-1 and TRBJ1-1, with D maybe TRBD1 (5 bases). This CDR3 is 16 amino acids long. Germline V lookup: CDR1 MNHNS, CDR2 SASEGT. Trimming took off 2 bases at V and 1 base at J, with 14 bases between the two ends. This chain's CDR3 is CASSELTYGTNTEAFF. The DNA for the CDR3 is TGTGCCAGCAGTGAACTCACGTACGGGACGAACACTGAAGCTTTCTTT.

This clonotype occurred many times. The chain recombines TRBV29-1 with TRBJ2-5; D not resolved. This CDR3 contains 11 residues. Germline-derived CDR1 and CDR2 are SQVTM and ANQGSEA. Trimming took off 6 bases at V and 4 bases at J, with 9 bases between the two ends. The CDR3 DNA follows: TGCAGCGTCGCATGGGCAGAGACCCAGTACTTC. This encodes CSVAWAETQYF.

This clonotype was observed many times. The chain has TRBV29-1 and TRBJ2-1; 7 bases align to TRBD2. CDR1 and CDR2 (germline): SQVTM, ANQGSEA. V trimming: 0 bases; J trimming: 3 bases; junction bases outside the gene matches: 2. This CDR3 has 14 amino acids. CDR3 in DNA: TGCAGCGTTGAAGACAGCGGGATCTACAATGAGCAGTTCTTC. It yields the protein CSVEDSGIYNEQFF.

The V gene is TRBV5-6, the J gene TRBJ1-5, with D unclear. Trimming stripped 0 bases from V and 0 bases from J, with 7 bases between. In germline, CDR1 is SGHDT, CDR2 YYEEEE. The CDR3 has 15 amino acids. CDR3 sequence: CASSLGLLSNQPQHF. CDR3 sequence (DNA): TGTGCCAGCAGCTTGGGCTTACTTAGCAATCAGCCCCAGCATTTT.

The genes are TRBV4-3 and TRBJ2-6; 7 bases map to TRBD1. The CDR3 extends over 19 amino acids. V shed 2 bases and J 0 bases; nucleotides not matched to a gene: 10. The germline V gene encodes CDR1 LGHNA and CDR2 YSLEER. This CDR3 is CASSQYRTGLSSGANVLTF. The CDR3 DNA reads as TGCGCCAGCAGCCAATATCGGACAGGCCTCAGCTCTGGGGCCAACGTCCTGACTTTC.

This clonotype was counted only a few times. This rearrangement joins TRBV27 to TRBJ2-1; the D gene is possibly TRBD2 (5 bases). This CDR3 comprises 12 residues. Trimming left V 3 bases short and J 12 bases short, with 12 bases between. The germline CDR1 and CDR2 sequences are MNHEY and SMNVEV (reference sequence). CDR3 sequence reads: CASSFGGLRQFF. CDR3 bases: TGTGCCAGCAGTTTTGGAGGTTTAAGGCAGTTCTTC.

This clonotype was counted only a few times. The gene calls are TRBV25-1 and TRBJ2-7; 10 bases match TRBD1. The length of the CDR3 is 14 residues. In germline, CDR1 is MGHDK, CDR2 SYGVNS. Trimming at V came to 6 bases and at J to 3 bases, leaving 5 bases not matched to a gene. CDR3 in amino acids: CASRGDRGLYEQYF. The CDR3 DNA sequence: TGTGCCAGCAGGGGAGACAGGGGGCTCTACGAGCAGTACTTC.

This clonotype was seen only a few times. The V call is TRBV7-2, the J call TRBJ2-1; the match to TRBD2 covers 9 bases. J was trimmed by 4 bases and V by 6 bases; bases with no gene match: 4. The CDR3 extends over 14 amino acids. Germline V gene sequence: CDR1 SGHTA, CDR2 FQGNSA. The DNA for the CDR3 is TGTGCCAGCAGTTGGACTAGCGAATACAATGAGCAGTTCTTC. Amino acid sequence: CASSWTSEYNEQFF.

This clonotype has a count of ten or more. The CDR3 sequence is CASSLTRLEAETQYF. The CDR3 DNA sequence: TGTGCCAGCAGCTTAACTCGACTAGAGGCGGAGACCCAGTACTTC. J is TRBJ2-5 and V is TRBV5-5; D perhaps matches TRBD2 (6 bases). The V end lost 2 bases, the J end lost 5 bases, and 16 bases lay between the germline ends. The CDR3 loop spans 15 amino acids. CDR1 SGHKS and CDR2 YYEKEE come from the germline V gene (reference sequence).

This rearrangement joins TRBV6-5 to TRBJ1-2; the D is unclear. V lost 6 bases, J lost 6 bases, and 11 bases lay in between. The V gene's germline CDR1 is MNHEY and CDR2 SVGAGI. The CDR3 extends over 12 amino acids. The CDR3 is CASSLNKNGYTF. In DNA form, the CDR3 reads TGTGCCAGCAGCCTTAATAAAAATGGCTACACCTTC.

This clonotype came up many times. V usage is TRBV14 and J usage is TRBJ1-1; TRBD1 is a possible D gene (6 bases). This CDR3 contains 14 residues. Germline CDR1 SGHDN, CDR2 FVKESK. Trimming took off 5 bases at V and 3 bases at J, with 13 bases between the two ends. CDR3 coding DNA: TGTGCCAGCAGCGTCCAGGGGAGATACACTGAAGCTTTCTTT. Translating gives CASSVQGRYTEAFF.

The J gene is TRBJ2-3, the V gene TRBV7-3, with a tentative D call TRBD2 (6 bases). CDR1 and CDR2 from the germline V gene are SGHTA and FQGTGA. The CDR3 has 15 amino acids. Trimming removed 0 bases from V and 2 bases from J, with 9 bases in between. This CDR3 reads CASSLTGSYTDTQYF. DNA for the CDR3: TGTGCCAGCAGCTTAACCGGGAGCTACACAGATACGCAGTATTTT.

This clonotype was counted only a few times. The chain joins TRBV10-2 to TRBJ1-1; TRBD1 aligns across 9 bases. After removal of 8 bases from V and 5 bases from J, the junction contained 6 bases not matched to a gene. This CDR3 region has 13 residues. CDR1 and CDR2 (germline): WSHSY, SAAADI. The CDR3 DNA reads TGCGCCAGCTGGACAGGGGCGGGTACTGAAGCTTTCTTT. This sequence encodes CASWTGAGTEAFF.

Turning to this clonotype: A read error may be the cause here, since a much bigger clone is one base away. The chain is built from TRBV29-1 and TRBJ2-7; tentatively, D is TRBD2 (6 bases). The ends were cut back, 7 bases at V and 3 bases at J, with 22 bases in the middle. CDR3 size: 15 residues. Per germline, CDR1 SQVTM and CDR2 ANQGSEA. The CDR3 DNA is TGCAGCGGCGGACCCGACAGCGGGCCCTTCTACGAGCAGTACTTC. Translating it yields CSGGPDSGPFYEQYF.

This rearrangement joins TRBV9 to TRBJ2-1, with D unclear. The CDR3 is made up of 15 amino acids. Trimming left V 0 bases short and J 8 bases short, with 15 bases between. Germline lookup yields CDR1 SGDLS and CDR2 YYNGEE. The CDR3 reads CASSVGPGPVDEQFF. The CDR3 DNA reads TGTGCCAGCAGCGTAGGCCCCGGACCGGTCGATGAGCAGTTCTTC.